The clone carrying this TCR beta chain has a count of ten or more. Its antigen is still unknown. This entry belongs to a study of Graves' ophthalmopathy and Graves' hyperthyroidism. Study as a whole: Specimen type is peripheral blood, obtained at initial diagnosis before any treatment. Study-level results: Ophthalmopathy cases were distinguished from stable hyperthyroidism by a 13-signature model, reaching around 88% sensitivity and around 80% specificity.

Amplification of TCR beta CDR3 regions used RNA transcripts. First-round RT-PCR relied on HTBI primers, and a second-round multiplex PCR came next. In TCRdb, the multiplex PCR reads were re-called with MiXCR into one record per CDR3 protein. The table includes 360,000 or so distinct CDR3 sequences, 18% detected once. Germline lookup yields CDR1 SEHNR and CDR2 FQNEAQ (reference sequence). V trimming: 6 bases; J trimming: 3 bases; junction bases outside the gene matches: 7. The CDR3 covers 17 residues. The source material was peripheral blood. This chain uses TRBV7-9 with TRBJ2-6, with 11 bases matching TRBD2. This TCR was recovered from a woman younger than 30 with Graves' ophthalmopathy. The CDR3 sequence is CASSPTSGRGGANVLTF. The CDR3 DNA is TGTGCCAGCAGTCCTACTAGCGGGAGAGGTGGGGCCAACGTCCTGACTTTC.